This entry lists 21 T cell receptor beta chains sequenced from one sample in a study of identical twins. TCRdb passed the 5' RACE reads through MiXCR, listing each CDR3 protein once. There are 1.5 million to 2 million distinct CDR3 sequences in the sample; roughly 35% occur only once, and approximately 0.25% lies in the top ten. The sequencing sample was made of cord blood. These receptors all stem from a newborn girl in good health.

The gene calls are TRBV25-1 and TRBJ2-1; D gene unclear. Per the germline V gene, CDR1 is MGHDK and CDR2 is SYGVNS. The V end was cut by 4 bases, the J end by 9 bases, with 19 bases between. The CDR3 length is 15 residues. The CDR3 loop reads CASSGLTTPASEQFF. The DNA for the CDR3 is TGTGCCAGCAGTGGCCTAACTACGCCGGCCAGTGAGCAGTTCTTC.

Turning to this clonotype: Since a much larger clone is just one base distant, this may be a read error. The genes are TRBV20-1 and TRBJ1-1; the D gene is possibly TRBD1 (5 bases). The V and J ends lost 0 bases and 0 bases respectively, with 8 bases between them. The CDR3 extends over 14 amino acids. The germline gives CDR1 DFQATT, CDR2 SNEGSKA (reference sequence). CDR3 nucleotide sequence: TGCAGTGCTAGAGAGGGGACGGTGAACACTGAAGCTTTCTTT. This translates into CSAREGTVNTEAFF.

This clonotype has more than one count but fewer than ten. A much larger clone differs from this one at a single base, so this may be a read error. The chain combines TRBV12-5 with TRBJ1-1; no definite D call. V was trimmed by 1 base and J by 1 base, leaving 1 base between them. Looked up from germline, CDR1 is LGHNT and CDR2 is FRNRAP. This CDR3 contains 12 residues. The CDR3 loop is CASGLENTEAFF. The CDR3 DNA reads as TGTGCTAGTGGTTTGGAGAACACTGAAGCTTTCTTT.

V is TRBV7-2 and J is TRBJ2-7, with 7 bases aligning to TRBD2. The DNA end is more similar to TRBJ2-5, so the J call may be wrong. Per germline, CDR1 SGHTA and CDR2 FQGNSA. The CDR3 consists of 13 residues. CDR3 nucleotide sequence: TGTGCCGCGGCGGGGGAGGCCAGGGAGACCCAGTACTTC. Translated: CAAAGEARETQYF.

The chain combines TRBV6-1 with TRBJ2-7, with D uncertain. Trimming took 7 bases from V and 4 from J, leaving 8 bases between them. This CDR3 region has 11 residues. Germline V gene data show CDR1 as MNHNS and CDR2 as SASEGT. The CDR3 nucleotides read TGTGCCAGCAACGGTCGATACGAGCAGTACTTC. Its protein is CASNGRYEQYF.

Written as DNA, the CDR3 is TGTGCCAGCAGCTTAGCGCTAATATGGACTAGCGGGAGTTACGGGGAGCTGTTTTTT. It translates to CASSLALIWTSGSYGELFF. V is TRBV7-2 and J is TRBJ2-2; 13 bases align to TRBD2. V shed 0 bases and J 7 bases; nucleotides not matched to a gene: 11. Germline-derived CDR1 and CDR2 are SGHTA and FQGNSA. The CDR3 runs to 19 residues.

The V gene is TRBV6-6, the J gene TRBJ2-1; D is possibly TRBD1 (6 bases). V shed 6 bases and J shed 9 bases, with 15 bases lying between them. Germline V CDR1 and CDR2: MNHNY, SVGAGI (reference sequence). The CDR3 spans 13 residues. In DNA form, the CDR3 reads TGTGCCAGCAGCCCCACAGGGATTAGTGAGCAGTTCTTC. Protein: CASSPTGISEQFF.

The rearrangement joins TRBV5-1 to TRBJ2-3; 8 bases agree with TRBD2. The CDR3 runs 15 residues. Trimming removed 2 bases from V and 6 bases from J; junction bases left unmatched: 8. CDR1 is SGHRS, CDR2 YFSETQ, per germline. This chain's CDR3 is CASSFGGAASDTQYF. The CDR3 DNA reads as TGCGCCAGCAGCTTCGGGGGGGCCGCCTCCGATACGCAGTATTTT.

V usage is TRBV5-1 and J usage is TRBJ1-1; 7 bases fit TRBD1. Germline V gives CDR1 SGHRS, CDR2 YFSETQ. This CDR3 is built from 16 residues. With 0 bases clipped from V and 1 base from J, the junction kept 6 bases outside the gene matches. The CDR3 protein is CASSLAYRGSNTEAFF. The CDR3 DNA is TGCGCCAGCAGCTTGGCCTACAGGGGATCGAACACTGAAGCTTTCTTT.

V gene TRBV18 combines with J gene TRBJ2-4; the D gene is possibly TRBD1 (6 bases). This CDR3 comprises 16 residues. Germline CDR1 and CDR2: KGHSH and LQKENI. The ends were cut back, 1 base at V and 1 base at J, with 11 bases in the middle. Here the CDR3 DNA reads TGTGCCAGCTCACCACTAATCACAGGGGCCAAAAACATTCAGTACTTC. As protein: CASSPLITGAKNIQYF.

Turning to this clonotype: This could be a read error, since a much larger clone is one nucleotide away. This chain links TRBV5-1 with TRBJ2-3; D ambiguous. This CDR3 is 13 amino acids long. Per the germline V gene, CDR1 is SGHRS and CDR2 is YFSETQ. The CDR3 loop reads CARSLEFPDTQYF. The CDR3 DNA reads TGCGCCCGCAGCTTGGAATTCCCAGATACGCAGTATTTT.

As concerns this clonotype: Germline is not matched at one junction end, which may reflect a read error. The CDR3 spells CASSRTGGNQPRHF. The DNA for the CDR3 is TGTGCCAGCAGCCGCACAGGGGGCAATCAGCCCCGGCATTTT. V gene TRBV9 combines with J gene TRBJ1-5; 9 bases match TRBD1. The CDR3 contains 14 residues. Per the germline V gene, CDR1 is SGDLS and CDR2 is YYNGEE.

This clonotype was counted a few times. The chain links TRBV11-3 to TRBJ2-1; maybe TRBD1 (6 bases). The CDR3 covers 14 residues. V dropped 1 base and J dropped 9 bases, with 13 bases sitting between them. Germline-derived CDR1 and CDR2 are SGHNT and YENEEA. CDR3 in DNA: TGTGCCAGCAGCTTAGGTACAGGGTCCGCTGAGCAGTTCTTC. Encoded protein: CASSLGTGSAEQFF.

This clonotype was observed many times. This chain joins TRBV5-1 and TRBJ2-7; a weak D match, TRBD1 (6 bases). Germline assignment: CDR1 SGHRS and CDR2 YFSETQ. The CDR3 totals 14 residues. V lost 4 bases, J lost 3 bases, and 14 bases lay in between. This CDR3 is CASSGSDSGYEQYF. CDR3 nucleotides: TGCGCCAGCAGCGGTTCGGACAGCGGCTACGAGCAGTACTTC.

The rearrangement links TRBV24-1 to TRBJ2-7, with D possibly TRBD1 on 6 matching bases. CDR1 and CDR2 from the germline V gene are KGHDR and SFDVKD. CDR3 length equals 12 residues. Trimming shortened V by 4 bases and J by 7 bases, and 10 bases separated the two germline ends. CDR3 protein: CATSEQGFEQYF. CDR3 DNA sequence: TGTGCCACCAGTGAGCAGGGGTTTGAGCAGTACTTC.

V and J are TRBV29-1 and TRBJ2-3; TRBD1 aligns across 7 bases. This CDR3 comprises 16 residues. CDR1 SQVTM and CDR2 ANQGSEA come from the germline V gene. The junction had 11 bases not matched to a gene; V was cut back by 3 bases and J by 2 bases. The CDR3 loop reads CSVDGARDSHTDTQYF. CDR3 DNA sequence: TGCAGCGTTGATGGGGCCCGGGACAGCCACACAGATACGCAGTATTTT.

The gene calls are TRBV20-1 and TRBJ2-1; D is perhaps TRBD2 (5 bases). The V end was cut by 2 bases, the J end by 3 bases, with 17 bases between. There are 16 residues in the CDR3. CDR1 is DFQATT, CDR2 SNEGSKA, per germline (reference sequence). CDR3: CSARLIGAGSYNEQFF. The CDR3 DNA follows: TGCAGTGCTAGACTTATTGGAGCTGGGAGCTACAATGAGCAGTTCTTC.

J is TRBJ1-3 and V is TRBV5-1; D is possibly TRBD1 (6 bases). Between the trimmed V and J ends, which lost 1 base and 0 bases, there was a span of 11 bases. There are 16 residues in the CDR3. In germline, CDR1 is SGHRS, CDR2 YFSETQ. This CDR3 is CASSLSGAFSGNTIYF. For the CDR3, the DNA is TGCGCCAGCAGCTTGTCAGGGGCCTTCTCTGGAAACACCATATATTTT.

The genes are TRBV30 and TRBJ1-4; 10 nucleotides agree with TRBD1. The germline CDR1 and CDR2 sequences are GTSNPN and SVGIG (reference sequence). This CDR3 region has 15 residues. V was pared by 3 bases and J by 5 bases, with 6 bases of the junction left unmatched. The CDR3 loop is CAWRQGDRGNEKLFF. CDR3 sequence (DNA): TGTGCCTGGAGGCAAGGGGACAGGGGAAATGAAAAACTGTTTTTT.

This clonotype was recorded at least ten times. The V and J genes are TRBV4-1 and TRBJ2-4; 10 bases agree with TRBD2. Unmatched junction bases numbered 0, after V lost 4 bases and J lost 0 bases. The CDR3 runs 15 residues. Germline CDR1 and CDR2: MGHRA and YSYEKL. CDR3 protein: CASSRLAGAKNIQYF. In nucleotides, the CDR3 is TGCGCCAGCAGCCGACTAGCGGGAGCCAAAAACATTCAGTACTTC.

The V and J genes are TRBV29-1 and TRBJ1-4; 9 nucleotides agree with TRBD1. This CDR3 region has 15 residues. V lost 4 bases, J lost 3 bases, and 6 bases stayed unmatched. Germline values: CDR1 SQVTM, CDR2 ANQGSEA. CDR3: CSVVRTGASNEKLFF. The CDR3 DNA reads TGCAGCGTTGTTCGGACAGGGGCGTCTAATGAAAAACTGTTTTTT.